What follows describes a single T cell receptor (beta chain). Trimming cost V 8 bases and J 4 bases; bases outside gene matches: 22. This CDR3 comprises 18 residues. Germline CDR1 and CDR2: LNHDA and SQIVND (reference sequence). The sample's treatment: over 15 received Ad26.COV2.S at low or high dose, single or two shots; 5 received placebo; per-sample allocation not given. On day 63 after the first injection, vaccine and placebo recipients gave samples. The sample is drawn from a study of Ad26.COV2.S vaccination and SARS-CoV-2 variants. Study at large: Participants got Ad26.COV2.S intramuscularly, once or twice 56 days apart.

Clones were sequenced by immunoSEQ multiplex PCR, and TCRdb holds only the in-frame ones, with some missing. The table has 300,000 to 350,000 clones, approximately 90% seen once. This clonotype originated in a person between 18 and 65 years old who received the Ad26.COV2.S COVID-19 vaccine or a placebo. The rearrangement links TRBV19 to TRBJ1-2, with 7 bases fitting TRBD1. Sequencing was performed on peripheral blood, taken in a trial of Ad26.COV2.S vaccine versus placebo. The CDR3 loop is CASSTRQGGRSEFYGYTF. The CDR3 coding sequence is TGTGCCAGTTCTACCAGACAGGGAGGACGTTCGGAGTTCTATGGCTACACCTTC. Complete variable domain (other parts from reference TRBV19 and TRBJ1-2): DGGITQSPKYLFRKEGQNVTLSCEQNLNHDAMYWYRQDPGQGLRLIYYSQIVNDFQKGDIAEGYSVSREKKESFPLTVTSAQKNPTAFYLCASSTRQGGRSEFYGYTFGSGTRLTVV.